These T cell receptor beta chains were read from a single sample in a study of cytomegalovirus exposure and HLA in healthy donors. The method was immunoSEQ multiplex PCR; TCRdb's version includes in-frame clones alone and lacks a portion of them. The repertoire consists of about 190,000 clones, with 65% to 85% occurring once and the leading ten covering 2.4%. Material for sequencing was PBMCs. All receptors derive from a male donor in good health and CMV-seronegative. Each CDR3 is given with its conserved first and last residue. The D gene is left open where the match is weak. For some rows the clone size is stated as once, few or many, or as a class when expanded; others skip it.

d_gene: .
v_gene: TRBV19
j_gene: TRBJ2-6
abundance: .
CDR3nt: TGTGCCAGTAGTCCGTCAGGGCTAGGGGCCAACGTCCTGACTTTC
CDR3aa: CASSPSGLGANVLTF

d_gene: .
v_gene: TRBV18
j_gene: TRBJ2-7
abundance: .
CDR3nt: TGTGCCAGCTCGGCCGGGGGATCATGGGTCTACGAGCAGTACTTC
CDR3aa: CASSAGGSWVYEQYF

d_gene: TRBD2
v_gene: TRBV7-9
j_gene: TRBJ2-2
abundance: .
CDR3nt: TGTGCCAGCAGCTTGGGACGGGGGGTGAACACCGGGGAGCTGTTTTTT
CDR3aa: CASSLGRGVNTGELFF

d_gene: .
v_gene: TRBV29-1
j_gene: TRBJ1-2
abundance: .
CDR3nt: TGCAGCGCAGGAAGCGGTAACTATGGCTACACCTTC
CDR3aa: CSAGSGNYGYTF

d_gene: TRBD2
v_gene: TRBV7-3
j_gene: TRBJ2-1
abundance: .
CDR3nt: TGTGCCAGCAGCCAAATGGGACTAGCGGGGCAATACAATGAGCAGTTCTTC
CDR3aa: CASSQMGLAGQYNEQFF

d_gene: TRBD2
v_gene: TRBV5-4
j_gene: TRBJ2-2
abundance: few
CDR3nt: TGTGCCAGCAGTCTAGTGGGGGGGAAGACCGGGGAGCTGTTTTTT
CDR3aa: CASSLVGGKTGELFF

d_gene: TRBD1
v_gene: TRBV13
j_gene: TRBJ2-7
abundance: .
CDR3nt: TGTGCCAGCAGCACAAGCAGGGGGATCTGGTCCTACGAGCAGTACTTC
CDR3aa: CASSTSRGIWSYEQYF

d_gene: .
v_gene: TRBV4-1
j_gene: TRBJ2-5
abundance: few
CDR3nt: TGCGCCAGCAGCCAAGGTGGAGCGGATGCCCGGGAGACCCAGTACTTC
CDR3aa: CASSQGGADARETQYF

d_gene: .
v_gene: TRBV6-1
j_gene: TRBJ2-3
abundance: few
CDR3nt: TGTGCCAGCGGGGGGGCTCCTCGCATCGATACGCAGTATTTT
CDR3aa: CASGGAPRIDTQYF

d_gene: TRBD1
v_gene: TRBV5-4
j_gene: TRBJ1-4
abundance: few
CDR3nt: TGTGCCAGCAGCACGGGCGAGGGACAGGCTAATGAAAAACTGTTTTTT
CDR3aa: CASSTGEGQANEKLFF

d_gene: .
v_gene: TRBV6-6
j_gene: TRBJ1-6
abundance: .
CDR3nt: TGTGCCAGCAGTAACACACAGGGTCATTCACCCCTCCACTTT
CDR3aa: CASSNTQGHSPLHF

d_gene: .
v_gene: TRBV5-1
j_gene: TRBJ2-3
abundance: .
CDR3nt: TGCGCCAGCAGCCTGGTCCTAGGCACAGATACGCAGTATTTT
CDR3aa: CASSLVLGTDTQYF

d_gene: .
v_gene: TRBV5-1
j_gene: TRBJ2-3
abundance: .
CDR3nt: TGCGCCAGCAGCTTGGGACGGTGGGGGCGCGTAGATACGCAGTATTTT
CDR3aa: CASSLGRWGRVDTQYF

d_gene: TRBD1
v_gene: TRBV7-9
j_gene: TRBJ1-2
abundance: .
CDR3nt: TGTGCCAGCAGCTTAGACCGGGACAGGGTAGGCCTCTATGGCTACACCTTC
CDR3aa: CASSLDRDRVGLYGYTF

d_gene: TRBD1
v_gene: TRBV7-2
j_gene: TRBJ1-4
abundance: .
CDR3nt: TGTGCCAGCAGCTTAGTACAGGGGGCGTCGGGTGAAAAACTGTTTTTT
CDR3aa: CASSLVQGASGEKLFF